Below are 32 T cell receptor beta chains sequenced from a single sample in a study of T cell responses to AZD1222 COVID-19 vaccine. Data came from immunoSEQ multiplex PCR; TCRdb stores just in-frame clones and leaves some out. The data hold about 64,000 clones, with 85% to 95% observed a single time. The source material was peripheral blood, sampled 28 days after the second dose of the MenACWY control vaccine. These receptors were taken from an adult who received the MenACWY meningococcal vaccine as a control.

The chain employs TRBV10-1 and TRBJ2-3; D not certain. V lost 4 bases and J lost 2, with 7 bases in between. Germline CDR1 WNHNN, CDR2 SYGVQD (reference sequence). This CDR3 is 13 amino acids long. The CDR3 sequence is CASSVDHTDTQYF. DNA of the CDR3: TGCGCCAGCAGTGTGGACCACACAGATACGCAGTATTTT.

This chain links TRBV2 with TRBJ2-5; no definite D call. This CDR3 spans 13 amino acids. Germline assignment: CDR1 SNHLY and CDR2 FYNNEI. Trimming took off 4 bases at V and 5 bases at J, with 11 bases between the two ends. Here the CDR3 reads CASSGGQRETQYF. DNA for the CDR3: TGTGCCAGCAGTGGGGGTCAGAGGGAGACCCAGTACTTC.

The V gene is TRBV6-5, the J gene TRBJ1-1, with D unclear. Germline assignment: CDR1 MNHEY and CDR2 SVGAGI. The ends were cut back, 6 bases at V and 1 base at J, with 9 bases in the middle. This CDR3 comprises 13 residues. Here the CDR3 reads CASSHVPNTEAFF. In DNA form, the CDR3 reads TGTGCCAGCAGCCATGTACCGAACACTGAAGCTTTCTTT.

The chain carries TRBV7-9 and TRBJ2-7, with 10 nucleotides matching TRBD1. The CDR3 has 16 residues. CDR1 is SEHNR, CDR2 FQNEAQ, per germline (reference sequence). Trimming removed 5 bases from V and 4 bases from J; junction bases left unmatched: 11. CDR3 residues: CASSPTETGGWYEQYF. Here the CDR3 DNA reads TGTGCCAGCAGCCCCACAGAGACAGGGGGCTGGTACGAGCAGTACTTC.

The V and J genes are TRBV28 and TRBJ2-7; perhaps TRBD2 as D (5 bases). Germline V gene data show CDR1 as MDHEN and CDR2 as SYDVKM. V gave up 3 bases and J gave up 2 bases, with 23 bases separating them. The CDR3 loop spans 18 amino acids. The CDR3 coding sequence is TGTGCCAGCAGTTTTTTCGAGGTTCGGGGTTTGAGGACCTACGAGCAGTACTTC. This sequence encodes CASSFFEVRGLRTYEQYF.

Comments on this clone: An end of the junction does not agree with germline; a read error may underlie this. J is TRBJ2-3 and V is TRBV12-3 or TRBV12-4; 10 positions match TRBD2. The CDR3 is made up of 13 amino acids. This chain's CDR3 is CASSVLLAGSYNF. In DNA form, the CDR3 reads TGTGCCAGCAGCGTCTTACTAGCGGGATCTTACAACTTT.

This clone has only one observation. CDR3 region: CASSLRTSVTDTQYF. Here the CDR3 DNA reads TGTGCCAGCAGCTTAAGAACTAGCGTTACAGATACGCAGTATTTT. The J gene is TRBJ2-3, the V gene TRBV5-8; 7 bases agree with TRBD2. This CDR3 spans 15 amino acids. Germline loops: CDR1 SGHTS, CDR2 YDEGEE. Unmatched junction bases numbered 6, after V lost 2 bases and J lost 3 bases.

Written as DNA, the CDR3 is TGTGCCAGCAGCTTTTTGGGGAAGAGGGAGCCTGAAGCTTTCTTT. Translation: CASSFLGKREPEAFF. The chain employs TRBV5-5 and TRBJ1-1; D is uncertain. Germline CDR1 SGHKS, CDR2 YYEKEE (reference sequence). The germline V and J ends were trimmed by 2 bases and 6 bases, with 17 bases remaining between them. CDR3 size: 15 residues.

The DNA of the CDR3 is TGTGCCAGCAGTTTAGCAGGGGGTAATTCACCCCTCCACTTT. Its translation: CASSLAGGNSPLHF. The V and J genes are TRBV28 and TRBJ1-6; 7 bases are shared with TRBD1. This CDR3 region has 14 residues. With V trimmed by 2 bases and J by 6 bases, 1 base remained unmatched. Germline values: CDR1 MDHEN, CDR2 SYDVKM. The full variable domain, in which reference TRBV28 and TRBJ1-6 provide the parts outside the CDR3, is DVKVTQSSRYLVKRTGEKVFLECVQDMDHENMFWYRQDPGLGLRLIYFSYDVKMKEKGDIPEGYSVSREKKERFSLILESASTNQTSMYLCASSLAGGNSPLHFGNGTRLTVT.

This chain uses TRBV5-1 with TRBJ1-5; D gene ambiguous. The CDR3 spans 14 residues. Germline V CDR1 and CDR2: SGHRS, YFSETQ. V was trimmed by 2 bases and J by 3 bases, leaving 9 bases between them. The CDR3 region has the DNA TGCGCCAGCAGCTTAAGGGTTTACAATCAGCCCCAGCATTTT. Translating gives CASSLRVYNQPQHF. Drawing the rest from reference TRBV5-1 and TRBJ1-5, the complete variable domain is KAGVTQTPRYLIKTRGQQVTLSCSPISGHRSVSWYQQTPGQGLQFLFEYFSETQRNKGNFPGRFSGRQFSNSRSEMNVSTLELGDSALYLCASSLRVYNQPQHFGDGTRLSIL.

The count of this clone is one. This rearrangement joins TRBV30 to TRBJ2-3; unclear D gene. The CDR3 spans 14 residues. Deletions cut 0 bases from V and 5 bases from J, with 12 bases between. The germline gives CDR1 GTSNPN, CDR2 SVGIG (reference sequence). CDR3 sequence (DNA): TGTGCCTGGAGTGTACAAGGTCCCGGAGATACGCAGTATTTT. Encoded protein: CAWSVQGPGDTQYF.

The chain carries TRBV7-2 and TRBJ2-7, with D uncertain. The CDR3 runs to 11 residues. V lost 4 bases to trimming and J lost 6 bases, with 7 bases between them. Germline-derived CDR1 and CDR2 are SGHTA and FQGNSA. For the CDR3, the DNA is TGTGCCAGCAGCTGGGCCCTCGAGCAGTACTTC. It translates to CASSWALEQYF.

Worth noting for this clone: Other nucleotide sequences from this sample produce the same CDR3. The chain recombines TRBV2 with TRBJ1-5; 7 bases agree with TRBD1. The CDR3 length is 13 residues. The germline CDR1 and CDR2 sequences are SNHLY and FYNNEI. V shed 6 bases, J shed 1 base, and the junction held 0 bases outside the gene matches. For the CDR3, the DNA is TGTGCCAGCAGGGGACAGAGCAATCAGCCCCAGCATTTT. This translates into CASRGQSNQPQHF.

This clone was recorded once. The rearrangement links TRBV30 to TRBJ1-1, with no clear D. The length of the CDR3 is 13 residues. V lost 4 bases, J lost 5 bases, and 14 bases lay in between. Germline V gene sequence: CDR1 GTSNPN, CDR2 SVGIG (reference sequence). This CDR3 reads CAWMITSGTEAFF. The CDR3 DNA reads as TGTGCCTGGATGATAACATCGGGGACTGAAGCTTTCTTT.

The V and J genes are TRBV5-8 and TRBJ1-4; D is possibly TRBD1 (5 bases). Trimming left V 7 bases short and J 3 bases short, with 13 bases between. The CDR3 has 14 residues. Germline CDR1 is SGHTS and CDR2 is YDEGEE. CDR3 sequence (DNA): TGTGCCAGCGGGGCCTCTTCTCCTAATGAAAAACTGTTTTTT. Translating it yields CASGASSPNEKLFF.

The V gene is TRBV28, the J gene TRBJ2-2; the D gene is possibly TRBD2 (5 bases). There are 15 residues in the CDR3. The ends were cut back, 8 bases at V and 0 bases at J, with 13 bases in the middle. CDR1 and CDR2 (germline): MDHEN, SYDVKM. The CDR3, as DNA: TGTGCCAGCGTCGTCGGAGGCGCGAACACCGGGGAGCTGTTTTTT. Translating it yields CASVVGGANTGELFF.

The rearrangement uses TRBV19 and TRBJ1-1; D is unclear. CDR3 length: 13 residues. Trimming removed 10 bases from V and 1 base from J, with 13 bases in between. Germline values: CDR1 LNHDA, CDR2 SQIVND (reference sequence). CDR3 loop: CATQDAWNTEAFF. CDR3 in DNA: TGTGCCACTCAGGACGCGTGGAACACTGAAGCTTTCTTT. Based on the CDR3 plus reference TRBV19 and TRBJ1-1, the full variable domain is DGGITQSPKYLFRKEGQNVTLSCEQNLNHDAMYWYRQDPGQGLRLIYYSQIVNDFQKGDIAEGYSVSREKKESFPLTVTSAQKNPTAFYLCATQDAWNTEAFFGQGTRLTVV.

Here the CDR3 reads CASSWTSGEQFF. The CDR3 DNA reads as TGTGCCAGCAGTTGGACTAGCGGTGAGCAGTTCTTC. The V gene is TRBV27, the J gene TRBJ2-1, with 10 positions matching TRBD2. V gave up 4 bases and J gave up 9 bases; unmatched junction bases: 0. Germline V gene sequence: CDR1 MNHEY, CDR2 SMNVEV (reference sequence). CDR3 length equals 12 residues.

The chain carries TRBV3-1 (or the pseudogene TRBV3-2) and TRBJ1-3, with 8 bases fitting TRBD1. The germline V gene has CDR1 LGHDT and CDR2 YNNKEL (reference sequence). CDR3 length equals 15 residues. Losses at the gene ends were 3 bases for V and 0 bases for J; bases not matched to a gene: 1. The DNA of the CDR3 is TGTGCCAGCAGCCATACAGGGGGCTCTGGAAACACCATATATTTT. It is translated as CASSHTGGSGNTIYF.

V usage is TRBV19 and J usage is TRBJ1-5; tentatively, D is TRBD1 (5 bases). The CDR3 runs 14 residues. Trimming cost V 3 bases and J 3 bases, with 9 bases left between them. Per germline, CDR1 LNHDA and CDR2 SQIVND (reference sequence). In nucleotides, the CDR3 is TGTGCCAGTAGTATGGGGCAATTCAATCAGCCCCAGCATTTT. Its translation: CASSMGQFNQPQHF.

The V gene is TRBV4-3, the J gene TRBJ2-1; unclear D gene. The CDR3 runs to 16 residues. The V end lost 0 bases, the J end lost 0 bases, and 9 bases lay between the germline ends. From germline, CDR1 is LGHNA and CDR2 YSLEER. CDR3: CASSQDMGNSYNEQFF. CDR3 DNA sequence: TGCGCCAGCAGCCAAGATATGGGCAACTCCTACAATGAGCAGTTCTTC.

The V call is TRBV11-2, the J call TRBJ2-3, with TRBD1 matching 9 bases. There are 16 residues in the CDR3. The J segment lost 4 bases and the V segment lost 3 bases, leaving 8 bases of the junction unmatched. Looked up from germline, CDR1 is SGHAT and CDR2 is FQNNGV. This CDR3 is CASSLAGQGLPDTQYF. CDR3 coding DNA: TGTGCCAGCAGCTTGGCAGGACAGGGGCTTCCAGATACGCAGTATTTT.

The genes are TRBV6-2 or TRBV6-3 and TRBJ2-1; no clear D. V lost 4 bases, J lost 8 bases, and 18 bases lay in between. Germline V lookup: CDR1 MNHEY, CDR2 SVGEGT. There are 15 residues in the CDR3. CDR3 nucleotides: TGTGCCAGCAGTTCCCGGCCCCCGCGGAGCGATGAGCAGTTCTTC. Its translation is CASSSRPPRSDEQFF.

This chain uses TRBV7-9 with TRBJ2-7, with 9 bases identical to TRBD2. The V and J ends lost 7 bases and 2 bases, in that order; junction bases with no gene match: 6. Germline V gene lookup returns CDR1 SEHNR and CDR2 FQNEAQ (reference sequence). The CDR3 is 14 amino acids. In DNA form, the CDR3 reads TGTGCCAGCACCAAGACTAGCGGTACCTACGAGCAGTACTTC. Its protein is CASTKTSGTYEQYF.

The gene calls are TRBV3-1 (or the pseudogene TRBV3-2) and TRBJ2-5; D possibly uses TRBD1 or TRBD2 (5 bases each). The V end lost 10 bases, the J end lost 5 bases, and 20 bases lay between the germline ends. The germline V gene encodes CDR1 LGHDT and CDR2 YNNKEL (reference sequence). The CDR3 has 14 residues. CDR3 sequence reads: CATTDNNGDETQYF. The CDR3 DNA follows: TGTGCCACCACGGACAACAATGGGGACGAGACCCAGTACTTC.

The V call is TRBV3-1 (or the pseudogene TRBV3-2), the J call TRBJ2-5, with TRBD1 identical over 8 bases. This CDR3 has 15 amino acids. Germline lookup yields CDR1 LGHDT and CDR2 YNNKEL (reference sequence). The V gene end was trimmed by 3 bases and the J gene end by 3 bases; junction bases not matched to a gene: 6. The CDR3 sequence is CASSQGGQGKETQYF. The CDR3 bases are TGTGCCAGCAGCCAGGGCGGACAGGGAAAAGAGACCCAGTACTTC.

The rearrangement links TRBV5-1 to TRBJ1-1; TRBD1 agrees at 8 bases. The CDR3 is 13 residues long. V lost 2 bases and J lost 7; bases outside the gene matches: 4. CDR1 SGHRS and CDR2 YFSETQ come from the germline V gene. DNA for the CDR3: TGCGCCAGCAGCTTACAGGGGGTGGGTGAAGCTTTCTTT. Translation gives CASSLQGVGEAFF.

This clone has only a few counts. CDR3 bases: TGTGCCAGCAGGGGACCAGGGTCTAACAATTCACCCCTCCACTTT. The encoded protein is CASRGPGSNNSPLHF. The V and J genes are TRBV6-5 and TRBJ1-6, with D maybe TRBD1 (5 bases). Trimming took off 6 bases at V and 7 bases at J, with 16 bases between the two ends. The CDR3 loop spans 15 amino acids. CDR1 and CDR2 from the germline V gene are MNHEY and SVGAGI.

The chain employs TRBV2 and TRBJ1-4, with D uncertain. The germline V gene encodes CDR1 SNHLY and CDR2 FYNNEI. Trimming took 6 bases from V and 7 from J, leaving 6 bases between them. CDR3 length equals 11 residues. This CDR3 reads CASRVGEKLFF. CDR3 DNA: TGTGCCAGCAGGGTGGGTGAAAAACTGTTTTTT. Combining the CDR3 with reference TRBV2 and TRBJ1-4 gives the whole variable domain EPEVTQTPSHQVTQMGQEVILRCVPISNHLYFYWYRQILGQKVEFLVSFYNNEISEKSEIFDDQFSVERPDGSNFTLKIRSTKLEDSAMYFCASRVGEKLFFGSGTQLSVL.

The count of this clone is one. The chain uses TRBV19 and TRBJ1-5; 9 bases are shared with TRBD1. The V segment lost 6 bases and the J segment 10 bases; nucleotides outside the gene matches: 7. The CDR3 is 13 residues long. Looked up from germline, CDR1 is LNHDA and CDR2 is SQIVND (reference sequence). Here the CDR3 DNA reads TGTGCCAGTAGAGGACAGGGGATAAGCCCCCAGCATTTT. Translating gives CASRGQGISPQHF.

This clone was counted once. The chain uses TRBV7-2 and TRBJ2-5; possible D gene TRBD1, 6 bases. Germline V gene data show CDR1 as SGHTA and CDR2 as FQGNSA. V was trimmed by 4 bases and J by 5 bases, leaving 14 bases between them. CDR3 length: 14 amino acids. CDR3 loop: CASSSYRARETQYF. In nucleotides, the CDR3 is TGTGCCAGCAGCTCTTACAGGGCGAGGGAGACCCAGTACTTC.

This chain links TRBV14 with TRBJ2-7; 8 bases align to TRBD2. This CDR3 is built from 14 residues. The germline gives CDR1 SGHDN, CDR2 FVKESK. The V gene end was trimmed by 1 base and the J gene end by 3 bases; junction bases not matched to a gene: 2. CDR3 sequence reads: CASSQGTSGYEQYF. In nucleotides, the CDR3 is TGTGCCAGCAGCCAAGGAACTAGCGGCTACGAGCAGTACTTC.